The clone carrying this T cell receptor (beta chain) turned up a few times. Its antigen remains unidentified. The data derive from a study of shared clonotypes between healthy human individuals. Profiling relied on immunoSEQ multiplex PCR, and the TCRdb table lists in-frame clones only, not all of them. Of about 1 million clones listed, about 80% are singletons. The length of the CDR3 is 14 residues. Per germline, CDR1 SGHDN and CDR2 FVKESK. V was pared by 4 bases and J by 2 bases, with 12 bases between. A split of CD4+ cells into CD45RA+ naive and CD45RA-negative memory subsets was performed. Notes on the study in general: Investigators expected sequencing depth to affect clonotype sharing among donors. Larger estimated richness was generally recorded for naive subsets relative to memory subsets. Sampling covered blood only; tissue repertoires likely differ.

The sequenced sample consisted of memory CD4+ T cells sorted from blood. The subset: CD45RA-negative fraction. This chain connects TRBV14 to TRBJ2-7; D gene ambiguous. The TCR sequence derives from a man between 18 and 35 years old in good health. For the CDR3, the DNA is TGTGCCAGCAGCCCCCTAGGAAGCACCTACGAGCAGTACTTC. Translation gives CASSPLGSTYEQYF.